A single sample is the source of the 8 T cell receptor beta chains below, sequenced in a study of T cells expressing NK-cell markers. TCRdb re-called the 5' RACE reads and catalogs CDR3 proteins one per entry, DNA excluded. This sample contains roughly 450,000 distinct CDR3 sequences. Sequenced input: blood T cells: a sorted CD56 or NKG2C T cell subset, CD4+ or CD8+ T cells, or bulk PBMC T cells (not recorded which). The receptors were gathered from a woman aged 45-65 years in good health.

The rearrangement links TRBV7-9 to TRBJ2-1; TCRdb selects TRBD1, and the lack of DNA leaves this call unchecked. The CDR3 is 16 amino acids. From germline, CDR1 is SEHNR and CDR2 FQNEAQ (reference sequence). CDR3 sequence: CASRLHRGVVSNEQFF.

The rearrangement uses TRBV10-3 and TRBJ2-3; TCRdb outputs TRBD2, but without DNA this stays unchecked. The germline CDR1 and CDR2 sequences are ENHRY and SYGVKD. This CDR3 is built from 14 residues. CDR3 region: CAISGSGTGDTQYF.

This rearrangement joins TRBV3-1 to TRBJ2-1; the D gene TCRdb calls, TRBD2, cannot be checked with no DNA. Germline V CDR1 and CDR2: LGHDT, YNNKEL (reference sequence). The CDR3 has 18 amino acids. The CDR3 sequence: CASSQVTSGRTNYNEQFF.

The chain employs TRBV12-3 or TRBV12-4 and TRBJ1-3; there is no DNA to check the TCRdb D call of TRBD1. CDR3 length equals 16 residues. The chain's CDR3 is CASTQPPPRLGNTIYF.

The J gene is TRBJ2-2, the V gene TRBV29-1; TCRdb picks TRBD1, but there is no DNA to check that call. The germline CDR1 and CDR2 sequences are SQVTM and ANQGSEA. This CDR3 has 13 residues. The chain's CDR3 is CSAGQGSPGELFF.

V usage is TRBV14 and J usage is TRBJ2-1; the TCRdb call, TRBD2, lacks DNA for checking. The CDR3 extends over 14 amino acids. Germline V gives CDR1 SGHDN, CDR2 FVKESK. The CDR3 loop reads CASSPRLAGGPPFF.

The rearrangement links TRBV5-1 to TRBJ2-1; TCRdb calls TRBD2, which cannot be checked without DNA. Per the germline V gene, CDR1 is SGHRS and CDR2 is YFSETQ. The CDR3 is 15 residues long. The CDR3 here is CASSLAREVYNEQFF. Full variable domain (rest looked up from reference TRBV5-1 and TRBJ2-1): KAGVTQTPRYLIKTRGQQVTLSCSPISGHRSVSWYQQTPGQGLQFLFEYFSETQRNKGNFPGRFSGRQFSNSRSEMNVSTLELGDSALYLCASSLAREVYNEQFFGPGTRLTVL.

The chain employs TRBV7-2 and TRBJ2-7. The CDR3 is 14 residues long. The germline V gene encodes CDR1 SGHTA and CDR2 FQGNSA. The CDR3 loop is CASSLVRGNYEQYF.